The next 2 T cell receptor beta chains were all read from a single sample in a study of cytomegalovirus exposure and HLA in healthy donors. Sequenced by immunoSEQ multiplex PCR; TCRdb stores in-frame clones only, minus some. Seen here are 110,000 or so clones, approximately 91% observed once, and the top ten hold around 2.1%. The sequenced sample was PBMCs. The receptors shown here come from a woman between 18 and 29 years old in good health and CMV-seronegative.

V gene TRBV28 combines with J gene TRBJ2-7; 9 bases align to TRBD1. This CDR3 comprises 14 residues. Germline loops: CDR1 MDHEN, CDR2 SYDVKM. J lost 3 bases, V lost 3 bases, and 3 bases had no gene match. Written as DNA, the CDR3 is TGTGCCAGCAGTTTCGGGACAGGGAACTACGAGCAGTACTTC. It codes for CASSFGTGNYEQYF.

The chain has TRBV19 and TRBJ1-5, with D tentatively TRBD1 (6 bases). Germline assignment: CDR1 LNHDA and CDR2 SQIVND (reference sequence). V lost 2 bases and J 4 bases, leaving 6 bases between the germline ends. CDR3 length equals 13 residues. CDR3 sequence reads: CASSIRGNQPQHF. The CDR3 DNA reads TGTGCCAGTAGTATAAGGGGGAATCAGCCCCAGCATTTT.